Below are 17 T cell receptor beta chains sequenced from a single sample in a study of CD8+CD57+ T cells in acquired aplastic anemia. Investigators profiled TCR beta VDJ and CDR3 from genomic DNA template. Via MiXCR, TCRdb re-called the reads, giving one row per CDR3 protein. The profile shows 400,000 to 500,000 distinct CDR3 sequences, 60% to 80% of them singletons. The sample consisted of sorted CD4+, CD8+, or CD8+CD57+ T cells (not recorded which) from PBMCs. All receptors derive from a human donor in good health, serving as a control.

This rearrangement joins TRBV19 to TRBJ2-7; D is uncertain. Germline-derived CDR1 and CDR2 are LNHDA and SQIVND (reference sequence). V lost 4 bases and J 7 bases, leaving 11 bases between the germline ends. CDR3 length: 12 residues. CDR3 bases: TGTGCCAGTAGTAGAGATGAGGAGGAGCAGTACTTC. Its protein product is CASSRDEEEQYF.

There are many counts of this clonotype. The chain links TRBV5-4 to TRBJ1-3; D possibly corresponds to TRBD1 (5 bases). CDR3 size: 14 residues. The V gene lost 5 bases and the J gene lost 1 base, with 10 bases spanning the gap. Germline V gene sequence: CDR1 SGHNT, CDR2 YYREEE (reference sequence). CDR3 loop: CASRGELSGNTIYF. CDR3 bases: TGTGCCAGCAGAGGGGAGTTATCTGGAAACACCATATATTTT. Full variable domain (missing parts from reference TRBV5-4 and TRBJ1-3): ETGVTQSPTHLIKTRGQQVTLRCSSQSGHNTVSWYQQALGQGPQFIFQYYREEENGRGNFPPRFSGLQFPNYSSELNVNALELDDSALYLCASRGELSGNTIYFGEGSWLTVV.

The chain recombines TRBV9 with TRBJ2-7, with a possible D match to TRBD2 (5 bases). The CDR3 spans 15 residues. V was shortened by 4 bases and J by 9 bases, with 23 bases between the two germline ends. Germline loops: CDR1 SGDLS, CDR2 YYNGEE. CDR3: CASSHGDGQSFGQYF. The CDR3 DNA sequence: TGTGCCAGCAGCCACGGGGATGGGCAGTCCTTTGGGCAGTACTTC. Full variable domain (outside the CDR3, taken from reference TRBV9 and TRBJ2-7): DSGVTQTPKHLITATGQRVTLRCSPRSGDLSVYWYQQSLDQGLQFLIQYYNGEERAKGNILERFSAQQFPDLHSELNLSSLELGDSALYFCASSHGDGQSFGQYFGPGTRLTVT.

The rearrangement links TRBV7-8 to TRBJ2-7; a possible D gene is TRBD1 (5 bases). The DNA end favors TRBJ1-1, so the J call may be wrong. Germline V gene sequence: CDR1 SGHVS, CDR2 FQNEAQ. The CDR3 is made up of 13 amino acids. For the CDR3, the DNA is TGTGCCAGCAGCTTAGACTGGGGCACCGAAGCTTTCTTT. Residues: CASSLDWGTEAFF.

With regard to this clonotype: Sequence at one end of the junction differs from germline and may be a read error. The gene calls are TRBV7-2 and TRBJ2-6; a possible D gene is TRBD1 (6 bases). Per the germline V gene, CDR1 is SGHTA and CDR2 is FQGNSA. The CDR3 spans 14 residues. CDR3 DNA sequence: TGTGCCAGCAGCGTACAGGGTGGAGCCAACGTCTTGGCTTTC. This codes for CASSVQGGANVLAF.

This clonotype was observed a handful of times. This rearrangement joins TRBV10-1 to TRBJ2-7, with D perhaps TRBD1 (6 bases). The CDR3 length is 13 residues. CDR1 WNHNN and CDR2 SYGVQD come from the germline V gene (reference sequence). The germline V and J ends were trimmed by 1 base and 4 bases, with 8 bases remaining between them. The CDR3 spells CASSEYRDYEQYF. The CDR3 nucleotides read TGCGCCAGCAGTGAGTACAGGGATTACGAGCAGTACTTC.

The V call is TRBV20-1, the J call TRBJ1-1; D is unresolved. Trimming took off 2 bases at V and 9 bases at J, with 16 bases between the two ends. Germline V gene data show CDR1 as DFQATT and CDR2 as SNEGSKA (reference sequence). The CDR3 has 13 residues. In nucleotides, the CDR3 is TGCAGTGCTAGACCCGACACCAACACCCAAGCTTTCTTT. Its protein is CSARPDTNTQAFF.

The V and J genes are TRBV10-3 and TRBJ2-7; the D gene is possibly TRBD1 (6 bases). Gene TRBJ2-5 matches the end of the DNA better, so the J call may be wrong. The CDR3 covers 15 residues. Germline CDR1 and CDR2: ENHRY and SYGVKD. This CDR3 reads CAISEPIQGMETQYF. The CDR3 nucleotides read TGTGCCATCAGTGAGCCGATCCAGGGGATGGAGACCCAGTACTTC.

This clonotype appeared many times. The CDR3 region is CASSHRDGHYGYTF. In nucleotides, the CDR3 is TGTGCCAGCAGCCACCGGGACGGCCACTATGGCTACACCTTC. The chain employs TRBV14 and TRBJ1-2; a weak D match, TRBD1 (5 bases). V lost 3 bases, J lost 3 bases, and 11 bases lay in between. The CDR3 is 14 amino acids. The germline V gene has CDR1 SGHDN and CDR2 FVKESK.

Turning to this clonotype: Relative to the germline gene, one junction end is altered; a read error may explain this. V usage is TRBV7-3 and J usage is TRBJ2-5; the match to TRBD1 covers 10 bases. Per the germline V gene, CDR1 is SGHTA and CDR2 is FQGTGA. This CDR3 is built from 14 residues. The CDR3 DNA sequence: TGTGCCAGCAGTCAGGACAGGGGGTATAATTCACCCTTCTTC. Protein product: CASSQDRGYNSPFF. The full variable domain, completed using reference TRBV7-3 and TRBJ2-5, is GAGVSQTPSNKVTEKGKYVELRCDPISGHTALYWYRQSLGQGPEFLIYFQGTGAADDSGLPNDRFFAVRPEGSVSTLKIQRTERGDSAVYLCASSQDRGYNSPFFGPGTRLLVL.

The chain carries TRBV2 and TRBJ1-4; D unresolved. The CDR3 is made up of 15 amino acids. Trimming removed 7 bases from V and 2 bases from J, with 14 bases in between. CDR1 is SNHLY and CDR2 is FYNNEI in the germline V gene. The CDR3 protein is CASIEQANTNEKLFF. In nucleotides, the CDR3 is TGTGCCAGCATCGAGCAGGCGAACACTAATGAAAAACTGTTTTTT.

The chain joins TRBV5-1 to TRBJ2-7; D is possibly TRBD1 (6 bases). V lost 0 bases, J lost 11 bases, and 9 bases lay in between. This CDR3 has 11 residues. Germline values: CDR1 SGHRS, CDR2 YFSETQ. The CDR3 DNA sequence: TGCGCCAGCAGCTTGGGGTCAGGGGAGTACTTC. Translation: CASSLGSGEYF.

CDR3 sequence (DNA): TGTGCCAGCAGGATTGGGGTGGGAAGTGAGCAGTTCTTC. Its protein product is CASRIGVGSEQFF. This chain links TRBV6-5 with TRBJ2-1; no clear D. V lost 6 bases and J lost 9, with 15 bases in between. This CDR3 has 13 amino acids. Germline CDR1 is MNHEY and CDR2 is SVGAGI.

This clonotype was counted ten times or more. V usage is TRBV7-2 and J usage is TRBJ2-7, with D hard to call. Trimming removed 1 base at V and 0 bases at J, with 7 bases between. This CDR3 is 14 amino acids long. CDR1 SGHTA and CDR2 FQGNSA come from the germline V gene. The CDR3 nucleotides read TGTGCCAGCAGCTTAGAGGTCCGCTCCTACGAGCAGTACTTC. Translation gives CASSLEVRSYEQYF.

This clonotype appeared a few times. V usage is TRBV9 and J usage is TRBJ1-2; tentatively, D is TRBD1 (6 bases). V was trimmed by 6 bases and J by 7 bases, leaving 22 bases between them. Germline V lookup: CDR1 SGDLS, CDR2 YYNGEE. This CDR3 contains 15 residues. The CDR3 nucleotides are TGTGCCAGCACCCTAGCGGCAGGGGACTTGCGTGGCTACACCTTC. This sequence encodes CASTLAAGDLRGYTF.

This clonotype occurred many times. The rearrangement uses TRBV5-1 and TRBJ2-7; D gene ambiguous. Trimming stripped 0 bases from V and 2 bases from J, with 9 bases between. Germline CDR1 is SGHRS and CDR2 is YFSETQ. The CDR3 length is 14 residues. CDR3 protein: CASSLVYTTYEQYF. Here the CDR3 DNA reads TGCGCCAGCAGCTTGGTATACACTACCTACGAGCAGTACTTC. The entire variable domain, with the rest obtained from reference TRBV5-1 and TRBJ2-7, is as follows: KAGVTQTPRYLIKTRGQQVTLSCSPISGHRSVSWYQQTPGQGLQFLFEYFSETQRNKGNFPGRFSGRQFSNSRSEMNVSTLELGDSALYLCASSLVYTTYEQYFGPGTRLTVT.

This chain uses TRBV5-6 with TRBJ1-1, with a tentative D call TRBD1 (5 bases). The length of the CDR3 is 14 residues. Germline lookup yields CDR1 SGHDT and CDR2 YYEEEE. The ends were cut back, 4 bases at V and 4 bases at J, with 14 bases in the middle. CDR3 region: CASSLPGGFTEAFF. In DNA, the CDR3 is TGTGCCAGCAGCCTCCCGGGGGGATTCACTGAAGCTTTCTTT.